The TCR beta chain described here comes from a study of regulatory T cells in long-lasting Graves disease. Study findings and constraints: Favored gene segments in persistent disease were TRBV28, TRBJ1-2 and TRBJ2-5. Whereas new patients shared 900 to 1,000 public clonotypes, persistent patients shared more, at about 2,500.

As concerns this clonotype: Its target is not known.

Noted time point: newly diagnosed GD, antithyroid drugs for less than 3 months. PBMC-derived RNA was used for the TCR library. V was pared by 0 bases and J by 4 bases, with 1 base of the junction left unmatched. Germline V lookup: CDR1 MRHNA, CDR2 SNTAGT. The CDR3 loop spans 15 amino acids. Sequencing libraries for TCR beta were prepared with iRepertoire HTBI primers and Arm-PCR of CDR3 regions. MiXCR, run by TCRdb on the multiplex PCR reads, gives a single entry per CDR3 protein. The data show 440,000 or so distinct CDR3 sequences, about a sixth seen once. These data also featured in a second study, about T cells in Graves' hyperthyroidism and ophthalmopathy. That paper notes: A 13 V-J model separated ophthalmopathy from stable hyperthyroidism.

The rearrangement uses TRBV6-4 and TRBJ2-2; 8 bases match TRBD2. The receptor was derived from a woman aged 25 to 45 with Graves disease. The material was peripheral blood mononuclear cells (PBMCs), obtained at new diagnosis, from a patient treated with antithyroid drugs. This CDR3 reads CASSDSREGTGELFF. The DNA for the CDR3 is TGTGCCAGCAGTGACTCCCGGGAGGGCACCGGGGAGCTGTTTTTT.